This note documents a single T cell receptor (beta chain) sequence. Its antigen is unidentified. This sample stems from a study of siplizumab effects on memory and regulatory T cells. Overall study findings and caveats: Tregs that proliferated in siplizumab cultures did not have their suppressive function confirmed.

In germline, CDR1 is LGHNA, CDR2 YNFKEQ. V dropped 0 bases and J dropped 4; count of bases not matched to a gene: 14. This CDR3 is 18 amino acids long. The data were produced by immunoSEQ multiplex PCR, yet TCRdb's version contains in-frame clones alone and is incomplete. In the table there are about 72,000 clones, about 90% of which are singletons. The chain is built from TRBV4-2 and TRBJ1-2; 7 nucleotides match TRBD1. The sequenced material came from CD8+ T cells sorted from blood. The TCR sequence derives from a human donor in good health. For the CDR3, the DNA is TGTGCCAGCAGCCAAGAGGAAGCGACAGGGAGGGGCAGCTATGGCTACACCTTC. Its protein product is CASSQEEATGRGSYGYTF.